This is a list of T cell receptor beta chains from one sample in a study of blood T cell repertoires in COVID-19. Sequencing used immunoSEQ multiplex PCR; TCRdb keeps in-frame clones, though not all of them. The sample yields around 300,000 clones, about 91% seen once. Sequencing was done on a sample of peripheral blood. The source of these receptors is a woman younger than 45 with COVID-19, enrolled during active disease. Both conserved end residues are part of each CDR3. A D gene is named only where the DNA matches it firmly. Some rows have no size entry. The others give once, few or many, or a class for an expanded clone.

size	V	J	D	DNA	CDR3
NA	TRBV19	TRBJ1-6	NA	TGTGCCAGTAGTATAGGGGTGGGCGAGATTTTCTCTCCCCTCCACTTT	CASSIGVGEIFSPLHF
NA	TRBV11-2	TRBJ2-1	NA	TGTGCCAGCAGCTTAGCTTTTAAGACAGTGAGCTACAATGAGCAGTTCTTC	CASSLAFKTVSYNEQFF
NA	TRBV15	TRBJ2-1	TRBD2	TGTGCCACCAGCAGGGTCCGGAGCGGGGGCCCTGAGCAGTTCTTC	CATSRVRSGGPEQFF
NA	TRBV13	TRBJ1-2	TRBD1	TGTGCCAGCAGCTTAGGCGGGACAGCCTATGGCTACACCTTC	CASSLGGTAYGYTF
NA	TRBV5-4	TRBJ2-5	TRBD1	TGTGCCAGCAGCAGGGACAGGGGAGAGACCCAGTACTTC	CASSRDRGETQYF
NA	TRBV7-6	TRBJ1-1	NA	TGTGCCAGCAGTTCCGCAGGGGCGAGGAACACTGAAGCTTTCTTT	CASSSAGARNTEAFF
NA	TRBV7-8	TRBJ1-2	TRBD1	TGTGCCAGCAGCTCCGGGACAGGGCCTATCGCTGGCTACACCTTC	CASSSGTGPIAGYTF
once	TRBV5-1	TRBJ1-4	TRBD1	TGCGCCAGCAGCTTGGAAGGGGGCGCAGGTGAAAAACTGTTTTTT	CASSLEGGAGEKLFF
NA	TRBV7-9	TRBJ1-2	NA	TGTGCCAGCAGCAATGTACAGGCTAACTATGGCTACACCTTC	CASSNVQANYGYTF
once	TRBV11-1	TRBJ1-5	NA	TGTGCCAGCAGCCCGGCCCCTGGGAGGCCCCAGCATTTT	CASSPAPGRPQHF
NA	TRBV5-4	TRBJ1-2	TRBD1	TGTGCCAGCAGCTATGACAGGGACTATGGCTACACCTTC	CASSYDRDYGYTF
NA	TRBV6-2/TRBV6-3	TRBJ2-1	TRBD2	TGTGCCAGCAGTTCCTCTCGGATAGCGGGGGATACTTCCTACAATGAGCAGTTCTTC	CASSSSRIAGDTSYNEQFF
NA	TRBV24-1	TRBJ1-2	TRBD1	TGTGCCACCAGTGACCAGGACAGGGAGGTTGGCTACACCTTC	CATSDQDREVGYTF
NA	TRBV6-1	TRBJ2-5	NA	TGTGCCAGCAGCAGCGCCACTACGCAAGAGACCCAGTACTTC	CASSSATTQETQYF
NA	TRBV7-9	TRBJ2-2	NA	TGTGCCAGCAGCCAAAATGGGGCCCCGAGGACCGGGGAGCTGTTTTTT	CASSQNGAPRTGELFF
once	TRBV7-7	TRBJ2-5	NA	TGTGCTAGCAGCACGGGTCGGGGGACCCAAGAGACCCAGTACTTC	CASSTGRGTQETQYF
NA	TRBV10-2	TRBJ1-1	TRBD1	TGCGCCAGCAGAGGACAGGGCGAAGCTTTCTTT	CASRGQGEAFF
NA	TRBV19	TRBJ1-5	TRBD1	TGTGCCAGTAGTATAAGAACGAGACAGGGGGTACGGCAGCCCCAGCATTTT	CASSIRTRQGVRQPQHF
few	TRBV19	TRBJ2-5	TRBD2	TGTGCCAGTAGACAATCTAGCGGGCTACAAGAGACCCAGTACTTC	CASRQSSGLQETQYF
NA	TRBV5-1	TRBJ2-1	NA	TGCGCCCGCAGCTGGGGGGGGACAAGTCCCAATGAGCAGTTCTTC	CARSWGGTSPNEQFF
NA	TRBV6-2/TRBV6-3	TRBJ1-2	NA	TGTGCCAGCACCCCCAGTGGCAGGTCTAACTATGGCTACACCTTC	CASTPSGRSNYGYTF
NA	TRBV13	TRBJ1-2	TRBD1	TGTGCCAGCAGCTTAGAGGGACAGGGGACTCCTAACTATGGCTACACCTTC	CASSLEGQGTPNYGYTF
NA	TRBV2	TRBJ2-2	NA	TGTGCCAGCAGTTCCGTGAGGGACACCGGGGAGCTGTTTTTT	CASSSVRDTGELFF
NA	TRBV5-1	TRBJ1-4	NA	TGCGCCAGCAGCTTACTAAATGAAAAACTGTTTTTT	CASSLLNEKLFF
once	TRBV11-1	TRBJ1-2	NA	TGTGCCAGCAGCGTTGACCGGGACACCCTAGGGGGCTACACCTTC	CASSVDRDTLGGYTF
NA	TRBV3-1/TRBV3-2	TRBJ2-5	NA	TGTGCCAGCAGCCAAGATTCCCGCCGGTACCAAGAGACCCAGTACTTC	CASSQDSRRYQETQYF
NA	TRBV28	TRBJ1-2	TRBD1	TGTGCCAGCAGTTTCCCAGGGGGCGCGGGCGGCTACACCTTC	CASSFPGGAGGYTF
NA	TRBV5-1	TRBJ1-6	NA	TGCGCCAGCAGCTTGGCCGGGGAAAGCAATTCACCCCTCCACTTT	CASSLAGESNSPLHF